This TCR beta chain was sequenced during a study of lymphopenia after photon versus proton radiotherapy. Study observations and caveats: Proton therapy kept repertoires fairly stable, unlike photons, which gained effector/memory cells. After the lymphocyte nadir, photon-treated repertoires showed oligoclonal expansion, especially of CD8+ Temra cells. In patients who died, overall survival fell as post-nadir TCR diversity dropped more.

With respect to this clone: Antigen unknown.

Sequencing was performed with immunoSEQ multiplex PCR; in TCRdb, only in-frame clones are kept and a portion is missing. This sample has 68,000 or so clones, with approximately 91% found just once. The CDR3 runs 17 residues. Per germline, CDR1 SGDLS and CDR2 YYNGEE. Trimming took 0 bases from V and 0 from J, leaving 14 bases between them. This receptor was identified in a woman in her 70s with pancreatic cancer. Sequencing used peripheral blood, obtained from a patient treated with photon-based radiotherapy. The rearrangement uses TRBV9 and TRBJ2-3, with D possibly matching TRBD2 (5 bases). CDR3 region: CASSVASPGLSTDTQYF. The CDR3 DNA sequence: TGTGCCAGCAGCGTAGCTTCGCCAGGACTTAGCACAGATACGCAGTATTTT.